This is a list of T cell receptor beta chains from one sample in a study of cytomegalovirus exposure and HLA in healthy donors. Generated by immunoSEQ multiplex PCR, the TCRdb table keeps only in-frame clones and is missing some. Among more than 100,000 clones listed, 65% to 80% were seen once. Sequencing was done on a sample of PBMCs. The receptor set was obtained from a man between 60 and 75 years old in good health and CMV-seropositive. CDR3s include the opening cysteine and the closing phenylalanine or tryptophan. Each record gives: CDR3 protein, J gene, V gene.

CDR3aa: CASIAAGPRGYGYTF
j_gene: TRBJ1-2
v_gene: TRBV28

CDR3aa: CASSLGSGRGTDTQYF
j_gene: TRBJ2-3
v_gene: TRBV5-1

CDR3aa: CASSATGSNYNEQFF
j_gene: TRBJ2-1
v_gene: TRBV9

CDR3aa: CASSPARSGQGEETQYF
j_gene: TRBJ2-5
v_gene: TRBV18

CDR3aa: CASSPLSYWTYQSYNEQFF
j_gene: TRBJ2-1
v_gene: TRBV18

CDR3aa: CASSKSGGGSDTQYF
j_gene: TRBJ2-3
v_gene: TRBV21-1

CDR3aa: CASSPPGQASPEQYF
j_gene: TRBJ2-7
v_gene: TRBV2

CDR3aa: CASRRTANTGELFF
j_gene: TRBJ2-2
v_gene: TRBV6-4

CDR3aa: CASRDTGTLTGEQYF
j_gene: TRBJ2-7
v_gene: TRBV6-6

CDR3aa: CASSAAQGAETQYF
j_gene: TRBJ2-5
v_gene: TRBV19

CDR3aa: CASSEGRTANTGELFF
j_gene: TRBJ2-2
v_gene: TRBV10-1

CDR3aa: CSGLQGRDEKLFF
j_gene: TRBJ1-4
v_gene: TRBV29-1

CDR3aa: CGHQEGGETQYF
j_gene: TRBJ2-5
v_gene: TRBV29-1